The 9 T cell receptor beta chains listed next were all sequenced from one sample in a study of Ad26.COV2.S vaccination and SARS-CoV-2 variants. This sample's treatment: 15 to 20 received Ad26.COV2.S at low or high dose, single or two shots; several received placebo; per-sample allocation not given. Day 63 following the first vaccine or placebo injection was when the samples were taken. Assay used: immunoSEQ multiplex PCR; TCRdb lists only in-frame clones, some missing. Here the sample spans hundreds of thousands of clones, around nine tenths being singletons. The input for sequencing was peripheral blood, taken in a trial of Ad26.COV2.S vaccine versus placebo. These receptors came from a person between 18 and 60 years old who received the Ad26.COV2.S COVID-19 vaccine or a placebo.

The CDR3 nucleotides read TGCAGCTTTACAGGGGGCGCAAACCAAGAGACCCAGTACTTC. It codes for CSFTGGANQETQYF. The gene calls are TRBV29-1 and TRBJ2-5; 9 bases line up with TRBD1. Unmatched junction bases numbered 7, after V lost 8 bases and J lost 0 bases. Germline-derived CDR1 and CDR2 are SQVTM and ANQGSEA. The CDR3 consists of 14 residues.

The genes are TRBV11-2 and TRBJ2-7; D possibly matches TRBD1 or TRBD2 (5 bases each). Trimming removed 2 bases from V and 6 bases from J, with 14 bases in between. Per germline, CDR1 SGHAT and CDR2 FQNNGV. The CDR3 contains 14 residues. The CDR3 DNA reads TGTGCCAGCAGCTTATCGTCTGGGACGGGCGAGCAGTACTTC. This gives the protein CASSLSSGTGEQYF.

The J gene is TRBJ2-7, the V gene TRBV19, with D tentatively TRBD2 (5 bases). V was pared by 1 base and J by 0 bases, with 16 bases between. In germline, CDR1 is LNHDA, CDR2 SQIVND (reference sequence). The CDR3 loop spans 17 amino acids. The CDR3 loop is CASSIGGAPTPSYEQYF. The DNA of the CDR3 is TGTGCCAGTAGTATAGGGGGAGCGCCTACGCCCTCCTACGAGCAGTACTTC. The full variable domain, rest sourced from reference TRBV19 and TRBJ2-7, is DGGITQSPKYLFRKEGQNVTLSCEQNLNHDAMYWYRQDPGQGLRLIYYSQIVNDFQKGDIAEGYSVSREKKESFPLTVTSAQKNPTAFYLCASSIGGAPTPSYEQYFGPGTRLTVT.

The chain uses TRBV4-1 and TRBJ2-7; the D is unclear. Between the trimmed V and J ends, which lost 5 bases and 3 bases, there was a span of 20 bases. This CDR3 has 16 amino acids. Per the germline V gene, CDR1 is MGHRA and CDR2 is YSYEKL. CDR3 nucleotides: TGCGCCAGCAGCGGGTGGGGTAAGGGAAGTGACTACGAGCAGTACTTC. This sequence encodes CASSGWGKGSDYEQYF.

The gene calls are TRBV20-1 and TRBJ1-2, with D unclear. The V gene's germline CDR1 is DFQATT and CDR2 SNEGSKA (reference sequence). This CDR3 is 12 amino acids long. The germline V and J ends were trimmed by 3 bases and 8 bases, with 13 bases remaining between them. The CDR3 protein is CSASTPPKGYTF. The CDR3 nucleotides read TGCAGTGCTAGTACTCCCCCCAAGGGCTACACCTTC.

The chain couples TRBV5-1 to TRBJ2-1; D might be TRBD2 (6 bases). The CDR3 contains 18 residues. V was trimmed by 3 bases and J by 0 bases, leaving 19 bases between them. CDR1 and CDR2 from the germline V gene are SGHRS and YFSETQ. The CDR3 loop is CASSSPSSGGSSYNEQFF. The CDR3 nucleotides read TGCGCCAGCAGCTCCCCCTCGAGCGGAGGGAGCTCCTACAATGAGCAGTTCTTC.

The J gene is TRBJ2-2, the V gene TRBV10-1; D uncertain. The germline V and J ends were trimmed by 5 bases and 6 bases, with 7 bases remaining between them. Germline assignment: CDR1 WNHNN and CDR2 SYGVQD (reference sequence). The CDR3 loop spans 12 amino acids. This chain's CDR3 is CASSHVAGELFF. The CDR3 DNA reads TGCGCCAGCAGTCATGTGGCCGGGGAGCTGTTTTTT.

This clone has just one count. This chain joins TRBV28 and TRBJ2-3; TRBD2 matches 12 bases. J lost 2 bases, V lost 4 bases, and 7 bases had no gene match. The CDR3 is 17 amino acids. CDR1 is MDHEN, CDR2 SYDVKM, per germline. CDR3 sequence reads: CASSSLGTSGSTDTQYF. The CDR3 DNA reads TGTGCCAGCAGTTCGCTCGGGACTAGCGGGTCCACAGATACGCAGTATTTT.

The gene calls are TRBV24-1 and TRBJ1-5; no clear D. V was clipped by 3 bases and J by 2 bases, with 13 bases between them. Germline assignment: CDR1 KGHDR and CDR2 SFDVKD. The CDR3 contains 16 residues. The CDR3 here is CATSDRATLGNQPQHF. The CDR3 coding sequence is TGTGCCACCAGTGATAGAGCCACCTTGGGCAATCAGCCCCAGCATTTT.